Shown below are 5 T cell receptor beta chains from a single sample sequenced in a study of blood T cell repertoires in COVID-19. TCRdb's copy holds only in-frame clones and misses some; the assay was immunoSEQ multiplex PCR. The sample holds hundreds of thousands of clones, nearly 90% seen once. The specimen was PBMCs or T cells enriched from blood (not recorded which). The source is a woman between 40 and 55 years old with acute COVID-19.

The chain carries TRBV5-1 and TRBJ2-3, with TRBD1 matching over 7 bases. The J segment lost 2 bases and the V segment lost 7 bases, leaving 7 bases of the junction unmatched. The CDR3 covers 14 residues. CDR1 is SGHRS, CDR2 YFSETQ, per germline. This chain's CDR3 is CASSRGQDTDTQYF. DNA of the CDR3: TGCGCCAGCTCACGAGGACAGGACACAGATACGCAGTATTTT.

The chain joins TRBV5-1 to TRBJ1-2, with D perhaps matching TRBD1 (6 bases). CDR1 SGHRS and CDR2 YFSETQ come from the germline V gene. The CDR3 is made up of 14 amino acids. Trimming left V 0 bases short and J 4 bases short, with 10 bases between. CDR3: CASSLDIGGYGYTF. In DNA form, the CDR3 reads TGCGCCAGCAGCTTGGATATAGGGGGCTATGGCTACACCTTC.

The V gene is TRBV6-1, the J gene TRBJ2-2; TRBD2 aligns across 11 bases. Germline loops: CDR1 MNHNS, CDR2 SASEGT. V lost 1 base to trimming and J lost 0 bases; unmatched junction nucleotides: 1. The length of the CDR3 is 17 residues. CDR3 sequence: CASSEVAGGPNTGELFF. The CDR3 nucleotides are TGTGCCAGCAGTGAAGTAGCGGGGGGGCCGAACACCGGGGAGCTGTTTTTT.

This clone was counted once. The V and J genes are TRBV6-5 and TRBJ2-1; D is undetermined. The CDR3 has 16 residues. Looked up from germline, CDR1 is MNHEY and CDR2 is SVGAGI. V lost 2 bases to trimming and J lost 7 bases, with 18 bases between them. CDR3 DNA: TGTGCCAGCAGTTACAGACTGGGTGGAAGTGGGAATGAGCAGTTCTTC. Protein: CASSYRLGGSGNEQFF.

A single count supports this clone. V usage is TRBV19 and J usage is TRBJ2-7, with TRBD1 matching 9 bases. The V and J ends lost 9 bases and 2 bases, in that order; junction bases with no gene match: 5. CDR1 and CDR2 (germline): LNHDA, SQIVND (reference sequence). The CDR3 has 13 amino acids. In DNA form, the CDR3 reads TGTGCCAGCCAACAGGGGGCCCCCTACGAGCAGTACTTC. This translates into CASQQGAPYEQYF.